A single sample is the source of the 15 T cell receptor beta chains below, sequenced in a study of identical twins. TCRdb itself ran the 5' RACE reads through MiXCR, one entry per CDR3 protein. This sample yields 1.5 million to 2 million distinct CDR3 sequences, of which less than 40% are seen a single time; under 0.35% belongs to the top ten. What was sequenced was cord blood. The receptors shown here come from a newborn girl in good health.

The CDR3 nucleotides read TGTGCCAGCGTCCGGGAGCGGTACGAGCAGTACTTC. This sequence encodes CASVRERYEQYF. The V call is TRBV28, the J call TRBJ2-5; possibly TRBD2 for D (6 bases). Near its end, the DNA agrees better with TRBJ2-7, so the J call may be wrong. The germline gives CDR1 MDHEN, CDR2 SYDVKM. CDR3 length: 12 residues.

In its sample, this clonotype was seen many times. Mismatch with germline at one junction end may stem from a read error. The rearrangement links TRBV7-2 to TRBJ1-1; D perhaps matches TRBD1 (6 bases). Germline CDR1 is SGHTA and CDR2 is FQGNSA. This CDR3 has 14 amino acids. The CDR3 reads CASSLARGNTEAFF. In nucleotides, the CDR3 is TGTGCCAGCAGTTTAGCCAGGGGGAACACTGAAGCTTTCTTT.

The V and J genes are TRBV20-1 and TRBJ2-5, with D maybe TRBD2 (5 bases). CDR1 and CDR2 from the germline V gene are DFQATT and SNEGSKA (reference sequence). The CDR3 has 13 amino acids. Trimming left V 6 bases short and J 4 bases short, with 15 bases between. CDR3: CSATFWSGETQYF. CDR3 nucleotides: TGCAGTGCCACCTTTTGGAGCGGAGAGACCCAGTACTTC.

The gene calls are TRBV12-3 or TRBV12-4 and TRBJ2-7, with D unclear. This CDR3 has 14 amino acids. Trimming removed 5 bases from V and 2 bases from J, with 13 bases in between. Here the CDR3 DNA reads TGTGCCAGCAGTCCAAGACATGCCGCCTACGAGCAGTACTTC. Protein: CASSPRHAAYEQYF.

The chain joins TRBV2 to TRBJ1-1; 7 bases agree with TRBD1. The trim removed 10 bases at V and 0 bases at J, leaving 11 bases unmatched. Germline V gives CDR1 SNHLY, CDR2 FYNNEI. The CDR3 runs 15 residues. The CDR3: CATHKATGMNTEAFF. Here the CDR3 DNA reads TGTGCCACCCACAAAGCGACAGGGATGAACACTGAAGCTTTCTTT.

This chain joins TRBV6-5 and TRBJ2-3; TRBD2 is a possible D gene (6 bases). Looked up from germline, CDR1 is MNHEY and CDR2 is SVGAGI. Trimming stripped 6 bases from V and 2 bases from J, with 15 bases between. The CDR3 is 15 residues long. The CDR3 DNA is TGTGCCAGCAGACGCCGTACTAGCCTCACAGATACGCAGTATTTT. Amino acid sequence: CASRRRTSLTDTQYF.

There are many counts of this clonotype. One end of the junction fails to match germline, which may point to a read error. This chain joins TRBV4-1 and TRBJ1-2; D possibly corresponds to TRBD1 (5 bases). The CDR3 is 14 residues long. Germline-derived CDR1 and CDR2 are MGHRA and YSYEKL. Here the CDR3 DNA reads TGTGCCAGCAGCCAAATCGGGGGTAACTATGGCTACACCTTC. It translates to CASSQIGGNYGYTF.

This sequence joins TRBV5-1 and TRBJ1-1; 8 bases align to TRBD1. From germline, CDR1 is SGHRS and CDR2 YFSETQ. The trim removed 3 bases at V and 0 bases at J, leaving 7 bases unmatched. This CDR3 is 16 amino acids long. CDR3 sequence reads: CASSYRQGYMNTEAFF. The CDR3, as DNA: TGCGCCAGCAGCTACCGACAGGGGTATATGAACACTGAAGCTTTCTTT.

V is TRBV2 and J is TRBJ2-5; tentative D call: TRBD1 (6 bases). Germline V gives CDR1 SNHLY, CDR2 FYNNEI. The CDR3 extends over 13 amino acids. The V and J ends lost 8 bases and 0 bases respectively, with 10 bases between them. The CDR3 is CASVGQYQETQYF. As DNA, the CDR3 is TGTGCCAGCGTTGGACAGTACCAAGAGACCCAGTACTTC.

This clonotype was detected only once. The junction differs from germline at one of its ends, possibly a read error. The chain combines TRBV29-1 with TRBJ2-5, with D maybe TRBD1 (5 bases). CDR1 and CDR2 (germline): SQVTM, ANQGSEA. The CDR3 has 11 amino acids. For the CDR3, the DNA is TGCAGCGTTGACAGGGTTGAGACCCGGTACTTC. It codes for CSVDRVETRYF. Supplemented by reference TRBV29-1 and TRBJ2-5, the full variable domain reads SAVISQKPSRDICQRGTSLTIQCQVDSQVTMMFWYRQQPGQSLTLIATANQGSEATYESGFVIDKFPISRPNLTFSTLTVSNMSPEDSSIYLCSVDRVETRYFGPGTRLLVL.

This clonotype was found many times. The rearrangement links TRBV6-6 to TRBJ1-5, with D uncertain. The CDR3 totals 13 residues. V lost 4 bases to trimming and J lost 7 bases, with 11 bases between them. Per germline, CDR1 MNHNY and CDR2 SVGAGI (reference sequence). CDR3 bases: TGTGCCAGCAGTTCCCATTCGAAGCAGCCCCAGCATTTT. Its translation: CASSSHSKQPQHF.

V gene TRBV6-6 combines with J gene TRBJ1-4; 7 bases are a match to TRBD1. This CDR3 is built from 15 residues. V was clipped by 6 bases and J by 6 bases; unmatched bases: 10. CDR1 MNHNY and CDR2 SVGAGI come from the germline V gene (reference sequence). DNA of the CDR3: TGTGCCAGCAGACAGACAGGGAAGGGATATGAAAAACTGTTTTTT. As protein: CASRQTGKGYEKLFF.

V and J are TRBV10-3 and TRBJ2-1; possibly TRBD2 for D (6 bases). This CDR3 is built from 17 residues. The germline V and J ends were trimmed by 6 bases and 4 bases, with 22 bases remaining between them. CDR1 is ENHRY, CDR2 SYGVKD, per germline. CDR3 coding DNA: TGTGCCATCAGACCCGGGACTGGCCGCGGCGGTTACAATGAGCAGTTCTTC. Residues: CAIRPGTGRGGYNEQFF.

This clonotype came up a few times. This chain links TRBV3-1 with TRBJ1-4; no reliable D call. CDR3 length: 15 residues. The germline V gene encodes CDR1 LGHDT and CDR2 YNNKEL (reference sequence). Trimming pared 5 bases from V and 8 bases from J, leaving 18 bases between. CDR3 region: CASSSRTGAGEKLFF. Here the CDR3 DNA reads TGTGCCAGCAGCTCCAGGACGGGCGCGGGAGAAAAACTGTTTTTT.

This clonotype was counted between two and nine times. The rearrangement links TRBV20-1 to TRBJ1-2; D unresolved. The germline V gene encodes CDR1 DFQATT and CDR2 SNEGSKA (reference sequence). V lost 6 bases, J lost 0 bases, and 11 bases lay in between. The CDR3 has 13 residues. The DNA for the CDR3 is TGCAGTGCGACTGCTGCAACTAACTATGGCTACACCTTC. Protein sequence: CSATAATNYGYTF.